The present T cell receptor (beta chain) was sequenced within a study of blood T cell repertoires in COVID-19. Study background: Samples taken during acute and convalescent COVID-19 were collected in the United States, Italy and Spain.

Deletions cut 5 bases from V and 1 base from J, with 10 bases between. Germline CDR1 and CDR2: KGHDR and SFDVKD. CDR3 size: 14 residues. Seattle patient enrollment occurred during active infection, with longitudinal follow-up thereafter. As handled by the study authors: The authors estimated nucleated cell counts from reference gene primer amplification. Clones were sequenced by immunoSEQ multiplex PCR, and TCRdb holds only the in-frame ones, with some missing. V and J calls and clone size are copied from that table; D and trimming were computed from the DNA. Among 77,000 or so clones listed, 83% were seen once.

This TCR was sampled from a man aged 25-40 years with COVID-19, enrolled during active disease. This chain links TRBV24-1 with TRBJ1-1; D is perhaps TRBD1 (5 bases). The sample comprised peripheral blood. CDR3 amino acids: CATSVQGRNTEAFF. CDR3 nucleotide sequence: TGTGCCACCAGTGTTCAGGGAAGGAACACTGAAGCTTTCTTT.